This record covers a single TCR beta chain. This clonotype was counted a few times. The clone's antigen remains unknown. Base-call qualities are not available, and no considerably larger clone is one nucleotide away. V is clipped by 8 bases and J by 7 bases, and the sequence between their germline boundaries is 20 bases long. CDR1 MNHNS and CDR2 SASEGT are derived from the germline V gene. The CDR3 contains 14 residues, cysteine and phenylalanine counted. Only the CDR3 region is kept as DNA, spanning 42 bases read in frame from base 1. This sample was taken from a study of Graves' ophthalmopathy and Graves' hyperthyroidism (dated by TCRdb to the late 2010s). For context, the study as a whole: Peripheral blood samples were taken at the time of initial diagnosis, before any treatment was given. TCR beta repertoire signatures were used to distinguish Graves' ophthalmopathy from Graves' hyperthyroidism and to predict progression to ophthalmopathy. In total, 135 blood samples were TCR-sequenced: under 45 ophthalmopathy, some 80 hyperthyroidism and some 17 hyperthyroidism-to-ophthalmopathy patients. A discovery set of 100 patients (43 ophthalmopathy, about 58 stable hyperthyroidism) was enrolled to explore V-J signatures distinguishing ophthalmopathy from hyperthyroidism. An independent validation cohort was composed of approximately 19 hyperthyroidism patients and about 17 patients who later progressed from hyperthyroidism to ophthalmopathy. T-cell repertoires of thyroid tissue and blood were compared in five or six hyperthyroidism patients. Following sampling, methimazole starting at 30 mg daily was administered to hyperthyroidism patients, and high-dose intravenous methylprednisolone was administered to ophthalmopathy patients.

TCR beta CDR3 regions were amplified from RNA transcripts for repertoire sequencing. The first round was an RT-PCR using HTBI primers with the Qiagen OneStep RT-PCR kit, and this first round was followed by a second-round multiplex PCR, then size selection and purification. Libraries were sequenced on an Illumina HiSeq2000 using paired-end 100 bp reads. Concerning the study's data processing: SOAPnuke was used for read processing, and reads with adapters, uncalled bases, a mean Phred below 15, or no exact constant-primer or identifier match were discarded. COPE v1.2.5 was used to merge the high-quality paired reads. Each unique nucleotide sequence was defined as a clonotype, and clonotypes were aligned to IMGT TRB V, D and J references with MiTCR v1.1. The analysis was limited to V-J combinations with a frequency above 0.0001, which together covered about 99% of the repertoires. A TCR clonal expansion and chaos score per V-J combination was defined as the ratio of F50 clonal expansion to chaos observed in the TCRdist matrix. Welch's t-statistics and random forest were used to narrow the features down to more than 10 V-J combinations, which were then fed into a naive Bayes classifier. The Morisita-Horn index was used to measure how similar the thyroid and blood repertoires were. TCRdb trimmed the raw reads at Q25, called clones with MiXCR and kept productive beta chains. Every CDR3 protein is listed once, alongside the most common genes and DNA of its rows. It is TCRdb's table, rather than the study itself, that gives the V and J calls and clone size. The sample records about 640,000 distinct CDR3 sequences, more than 40% of which are singletons. The ten most abundant clones make up around 3.3% of the sample.

Patients with ophthalmopathy had moderately to severely active disease, with a Clinical Activity Score of 3 or more, a NOSPECS grade of 4 or more, and a disease duration of less than 3 months. Patients with other autoimmune diseases, uncontrolled infections, pregnancy or lactation were excluded. Diagnosis was based on clinical symptoms, serum thyroxine, TRAb, thyroid ultrasound and orbital computed tomography. Ficoll-Paque density gradient centrifugation was used to isolate PBMCs from about 10 ml of fresh peripheral blood. Total RNA was extracted using Trizol reagent, and RNA quality was checked on an Agilent 2100 Bioanalyzer. Points the paper makes about the study in general: Among expanded thyroid clonotypes with frequency above 0.001, most also showed up in blood, which suggests that blood repertoires may reflect the thyroid immune response. In validation, the model predicted ophthalmopathy progression with more than 55% sensitivity and about 77% specificity; 12 predicted patients were CT-confirmed with GO in a median of approximately 6.5 months. Ophthalmopathy was separated from stable hyperthyroidism by the 13-signature model with about 88% sensitivity and approximately 84% specificity in cross-validation and with 80%/75% in the test set. No statistical method was used to predetermine the sample size, and group allocation was not hidden from the investigators.

The receptor was derived from an adult man with Graves' ophthalmopathy. The chain couples TRBV6-1 to TRBJ1-2; the D gene lacks a confident call. Material: peripheral blood. The DNA sequence follows: TGTGCCAGCCGTGGCAGCCGTACCCAACCTGGCTACACCTTC. Translated, it reads CASRGSRTQPGYTF.